The 12 T cell receptor beta chains below were found in one sample sequenced in a study of T cells in Graves' hyperthyroidism and ophthalmopathy. The investigators amplified TCR beta CDR3 regions from RNA transcripts. The HTBI primer set served for first-round RT-PCR of the TCR CDR3. MiXCR was run by TCRdb on the multiplex PCR reads, yielding one entry per CDR3 protein. The data hold approximately 520,000 distinct CDR3 sequences, with approximately 25% observed a single time. Material: blood. The receptors were gathered from a woman in her 30s with Graves' ophthalmopathy.

This clonotype was recorded many times. The chain uses TRBV9 and TRBJ2-2; TRBD1 is a possible D gene (5 bases). The CDR3 is 13 residues long. Deletions cut 2 bases from V and 4 bases from J, with 6 bases between. Germline V CDR1 and CDR2: SGDLS, YYNGEE. CDR3 nucleotides: TGTGCCAGCAGCGTCAGGGTCACCGGGGAGCTGTTTTTT. It yields the protein CASSVRVTGELFF. The complete variable domain, with remaining parts taken from reference TRBV9 and TRBJ2-2, reads DSGVTQTPKHLITATGQRVTLRCSPRSGDLSVYWYQQSLDQGLQFLIQYYNGEERAKGNILERFSAQQFPDLHSELNLSSLELGDSALYFCASSVRVTGELFFGEGSRLTVL.

This clonotype was seen a handful of times. A much larger clone lies a single base off, so this may be a read error. The chain links TRBV20-1 to TRBJ2-7, with 8 bases aligning to TRBD1. Germline V gene lookup returns CDR1 DFQATT and CDR2 SNEGSKA (reference sequence). CDR3 length: 13 amino acids. CDR3: CSAITGGSYEQHF. The CDR3 DNA follows: TGCAGTGCGATTACAGGGGGTTCCTACGAGCAGCACTTC.

This clonotype was seen many times. The chain is built from TRBV5-1 and TRBJ1-3; tentatively, D is TRBD1 (6 bases). This CDR3 has 16 amino acids. Trimming removed 4 bases from V and 0 bases from J, with 14 bases in between. Germline-derived CDR1 and CDR2 are SGHRS and YFSETQ. For the CDR3, the DNA is TGCGCCAGCAGCCTCCTTGGACAGCACTCTGGAAACACCATATATTTT. Amino acids: CASSLLGQHSGNTIYF.

This clonotype was recorded at least ten times. This sequence joins TRBV6-2 or TRBV6-3 and TRBJ1-2; 12 positions match TRBD1. V lost 6 bases to trimming and J lost 8 bases; unmatched junction nucleotides: 7. The CDR3 is 14 residues long. CDR1 is MNHEY and CDR2 is SVGEGT in the germline V gene. The CDR3 coding sequence is TGTGCCAGCAGCCCGGGACAGGGGGCAGAAGGCTACACCTTC. Translating it yields CASSPGQGAEGYTF.

This clonotype was picked up many times. This sequence joins TRBV5-1 and TRBJ1-2, with 9 bases identical to TRBD1. The CDR3 sequence is 16 residues long. CDR1 is SGHRS and CDR2 is YFSETQ in the germline V gene. J lost 5 bases, V lost 0 bases, and 8 bases had no gene match. The CDR3 nucleotides are TGCGCCAGCAGCTTGGAGGCGGGACAGGGAAGTTATGGCTACACCTTC. This translates into CASSLEAGQGSYGYTF.

This clonotype showed up many times. The genes are TRBV20-1 and TRBJ2-2, with D unresolved. V shed 3 bases and J shed 8 bases, with 16 bases lying between them. The germline gives CDR1 DFQATT, CDR2 SNEGSKA (reference sequence). The CDR3 totals 14 residues. CDR3 region: CSASAAQVLGELFF. The CDR3, as DNA: TGCAGTGCTAGTGCCGCCCAGGTGTTGGGGGAGCTGTTTTTT.

This clonotype was counted ten times or more. The rearrangement joins TRBV29-1 to TRBJ1-1; D is unclear. CDR1 is SQVTM, CDR2 ANQGSEA, per germline. V dropped 4 bases and J dropped 0 bases, with 15 bases sitting between them. CDR3 length equals 15 residues. CDR3 loop: CSVGPPGSMNTEAFF. The CDR3 DNA reads as TGCAGCGTTGGGCCTCCGGGGTCAATGAACACTGAAGCTTTCTTT.

This clonotype has a count of ten or more. This rearrangement joins TRBV20-1 to TRBJ1-5; weak D call: TRBD1 (6 bases). The germline V and J ends were trimmed by 6 bases and 2 bases, with 14 bases remaining between them. This CDR3 contains 14 residues. From germline, CDR1 is DFQATT and CDR2 SNEGSKA (reference sequence). The CDR3 sequence: CSAGGGAGNQPQHF. The CDR3 coding sequence is TGCAGTGCCGGGGGGGGCGCGGGCAATCAGCCCCAGCATTTT.

This chain joins TRBV27 and TRBJ1-1; unclear D gene. V was clipped by 0 bases and J by 3 bases, with 11 bases between them. CDR1 MNHEY and CDR2 SMNVEV come from the germline V gene (reference sequence). This CDR3 comprises 15 residues. This chain's CDR3 is CASSLSVVGDTEAFF. CDR3 nucleotides: TGTGCCAGCAGTTTATCGGTGGTCGGGGACACTGAAGCTTTCTTT.

This chain uses TRBV12-3 or TRBV12-4 with TRBJ2-2, with D maybe TRBD1 (6 bases). The V and J ends lost 5 bases and 7 bases respectively, with 14 bases between them. This CDR3 spans 14 amino acids. The CDR3 is CASSLTGSGGELFF. The CDR3 DNA reads as TGTGCCAGCAGTCTTACAGGGTCTGGCGGGGAGCTGTTTTTT.

This clonotype was recorded many times. The genes are TRBV27 and TRBJ1-2; the match to TRBD1 covers 7 bases. The germline V gene encodes CDR1 MNHEY and CDR2 SMNVEV (reference sequence). The CDR3 spans 13 residues. Trimming cost V 4 bases and J 8 bases; bases outside gene matches: 7. As DNA, the CDR3 is TGTGCCAGCAGTTCCCCGACAGGGCTCGGCTACACCTTC. Its protein is CASSSPTGLGYTF.

This clonotype was seen repeatedly, ten times or more. The rearrangement links TRBV19 to TRBJ2-2; 7 bases align to TRBD2. Germline lookup yields CDR1 LNHDA and CDR2 SQIVND (reference sequence). Losses at the gene ends were 7 bases for V and 6 bases for J; bases not matched to a gene: 8. This CDR3 comprises 14 residues. The CDR3 coding sequence is TGTGCCAGTAAAGACGGGAGGTTGTCCGGGGAGCTGTTTTTT. Its translation is CASKDGRLSGELFF.